This TCR beta chain stems from a study of blood T cells in healthy people across ages (dated by TCRdb to 2015 to 2017). Background on the whole study: In model experiments, template switching captured roughly one uniquely barcoded TCR beta cDNA molecule for every two T cells. Using deep sequencing normalized with unique cDNA molecular identifiers, the study measured how TCR beta repertoire diversity changes with age. Four age groups were formed from the donors: young (average approximately 16 years), middle-aged (approximately 40), aged (62) and long-lived (about 80). The study analyzed two additional independent replicas of 1 million unique cDNA reads from the same blood draw for two donors, one aged 18 to 30 and one aged 80 or older. Here is what the overall study found, with its caveats: Estimates of total diversity based on one million sequenced T cells were considered lower bounds and underestimates. The long-lived group showed more naive CD4+ T cells, fewer expanded clones and increased TCR diversity than the aged group, suggesting age selection. As age increased, observed TCR beta diversity per million T cells dropped in a roughly linear way, and a significant reduction was already evident by age 40. The CMV infection status of donors was not known, potentially confounding age-related changes in expanded clonotypes. Observed TCR beta diversity correlated strongly with the percentage of naive T cells measured by flow cytometry. Because profiling used bulk unsorted PBMCs, naive and antigen-experienced compartments could not be compared conclusively.

Donors were roughly 40 systemically healthy Caucasian individuals from Russia aged roughly 6 to 95 years. Each donor gave ten milliliters of peripheral blood, drawn into EDTA-treated Vacutainer tubes. Ficoll-Paque density-gradient centrifugation was used to isolate PBMCs, with at least 7 million per sample. Total RNA was extracted from PBMCs with Trizol reagent, with at least 5 micrograms obtained per sample. The percentages of naive CD45RAhigh/CD27high T cells were determined by flow cytometry on a PBMC aliquot from every donor. For this clonotype: Its antigen remains undetermined. Just one base apart from a much larger clone, this may be a read error. The CDR3 end shows no conserved phenylalanine or tryptophan, and so a read error is likely.

The method was 5' RACE. The sample was run on an Illumina HiSeq 2500. A second PCR of about 7 to 12 cycles was run with a J-beta primer mix and a sample-barcoded 5' primer. Each TCR beta cDNA molecule received a unique molecular identifier from a template-switch 5' adaptor carrying 12 random nucleotides. Each sample yielded at least 2.5 million CDR3-containing paired-end reads. First-strand cDNA synthesis was performed from all RNA using the Mint cDNA synthesis kit, with priming by a TRBC-specific oligonucleotide. Following uracil-DNA glycosylase treatment, all cDNA underwent a first 18-cycle PCR with the universal primers M1SS and BC2_uni_R. In the paper's pipeline: Normalization of each sample was performed by random selection of 1 million high-quality reads, each carrying a distinct molecular identifier. Reads sharing molecular identifiers were discarded rather than binned into consensus sequences. CDR3 identification, clonotype clustering and error correction used MiTCR with a Q25 quality threshold and the strictest error-elimination algorithm. A nonparametric unseen species model with Euler transformation was used to estimate lower-bound total TCR beta diversity. TCRdb itself trimmed the public reads at Q25 with fastp, ran MiXCR and retained productive beta chains. All rows with the same CDR3 protein become a single entry with the most common DNA and genes. TCRdb, not the original authors, processed these V and J calls. A total of 800,000 to 950,000 distinct CDR3 sequences appear in this sample, around 29% of them only once. The ten largest clones add up to 10% of the sample.

18 amino acids form the CDR3, both terminal residues included. Left in the record is the CDR3 DNA by itself, 54 bases read in frame from the first base. CDR1 and CDR2 (SGHRS, YFSETQ) derive from the germline V gene. At the junction V is shortened by 2 bases and J by 11 bases; bases outside the gene matches: 20. This same sample was also part of a study on T cells of mothers and their children. That second publication adds: Donors were nine systemically healthy Caucasian individuals: three mothers and their six children. cDNA synthesis used all of the extracted RNA, with approximately 1.4 ug of RNA in each 15 ul reaction. In the second PCR, sample barcodes and 2-4 random nucleotides were introduced via the M1S primer. Over 9.5 million TCR beta CDR3 reads were obtained for each mother, and approximately 3.2 million reads were obtained for each child. Thymic selection shapes the output of TCR recombination in a similar way in related and unrelated pairs, and inherited differences have a minor effect. Normalized repertoire overlap in related mother-child pairs was always slightly higher than in unrelated mother-child pairs, but the difference was never significant. With a sensitivity of 90 to 100 clones per million clonotypes, no persistent microchimeric T cell clones were detected. To look for features that set related mother-child pairs apart from unrelated individuals, the researchers ran deep NGS to compare the TCR beta repertoires of mothers and children. On average, the children were roughly 12 +/- 4 years old, while the mothers were approximately 41 +/- 4 years old. Libraries were sequenced on Illumina HiSeq 2000 with 100+100 nt paired-end reads after adapter ligation with NEBNext reagents. To avoid cross-contamination, the mother libraries and the child libraries were prepared a month apart and sequenced in separate runs. For each donor, between roughly 450,000 and 2,200,000 distinct TCR beta clonotypes were identified. Naive TCR beta clonotypes were estimated from low-frequency clonotypes matched to each donor's FACS-determined naive share, without sorting.

This TCR came from a woman aged 40 to 55 in good health. The material sequenced was blood. The chain employs TRBV5-1 and TRBJ2-5, with 11 bases matching TRBD2. CDR3 sequence: CASSLRLAGGLTTYEQYC. The DNA reads TGCGCCAGCAGCTTAAGGCTAGCGGGGGGCCTCACAACCTACGAACAGTACTGC.